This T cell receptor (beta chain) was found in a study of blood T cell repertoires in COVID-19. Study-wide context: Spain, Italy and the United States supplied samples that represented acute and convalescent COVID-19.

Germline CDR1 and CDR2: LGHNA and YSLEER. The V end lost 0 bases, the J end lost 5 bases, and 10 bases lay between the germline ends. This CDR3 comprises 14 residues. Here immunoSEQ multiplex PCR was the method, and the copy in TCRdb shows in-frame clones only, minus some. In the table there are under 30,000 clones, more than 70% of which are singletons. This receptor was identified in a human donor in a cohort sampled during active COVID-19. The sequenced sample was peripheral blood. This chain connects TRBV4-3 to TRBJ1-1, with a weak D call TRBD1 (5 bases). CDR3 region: CASSQDRGLTEAFF. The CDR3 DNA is TGCGCCAGCAGCCAAGATCGGGGGTTAACTGAAGCTTTCTTT.